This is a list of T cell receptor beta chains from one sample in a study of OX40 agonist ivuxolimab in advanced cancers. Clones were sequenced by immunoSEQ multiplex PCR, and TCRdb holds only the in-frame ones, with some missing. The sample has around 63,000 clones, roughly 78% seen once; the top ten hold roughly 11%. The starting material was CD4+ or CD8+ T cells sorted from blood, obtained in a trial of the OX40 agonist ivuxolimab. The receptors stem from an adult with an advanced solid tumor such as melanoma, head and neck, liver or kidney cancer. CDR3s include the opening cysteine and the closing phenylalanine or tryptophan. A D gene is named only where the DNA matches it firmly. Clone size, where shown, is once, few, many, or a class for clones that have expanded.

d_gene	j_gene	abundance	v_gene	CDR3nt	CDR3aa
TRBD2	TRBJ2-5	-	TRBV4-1	TGCGCCAGCAGCCAAGTAGCGGGGGCCGTAAAAGAGACCCAGTACTTC	CASSQVAGAVKETQYF
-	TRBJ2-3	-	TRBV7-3	TGTGCCAGCAGCTTTTCGGCGGGGCTCACAGATACGCAGTATTTT	CASSFSAGLTDTQYF
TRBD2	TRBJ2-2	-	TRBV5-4	TGTGCCAGCAGCTTTAGCGGGGCGAACACCGGGGAGCTGTTTTTT	CASSFSGANTGELFF
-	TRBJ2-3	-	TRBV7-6	TGTGCCAGCAGCTTATCAGCGTATAGCACAGATACGCAGTATTTT	CASSLSAYSTDTQYF
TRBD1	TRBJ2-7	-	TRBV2	TGTGCCAGCAGCCTCCCCGCCGGACAGGGGGCATACGAGCAGTACTTC	CASSLPAGQGAYEQYF
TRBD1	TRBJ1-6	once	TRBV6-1	TGTGCCAGCAGTGAAGGGGACAGCTATTCACCCCTCCACTTT	CASSEGDSYSPLHF
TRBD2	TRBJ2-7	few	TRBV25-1	TGTGCCAGCAGTGAATGGGGGGGGTACGAGCAGTACTTC	CASSEWGGYEQYF
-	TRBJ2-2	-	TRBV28	TGTGCCAGCAGTCCCGACAGGCTGAACACCGGGGAGCTGTTTTTT	CASSPDRLNTGELFF
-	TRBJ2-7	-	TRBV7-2	TGTGCCAGCCGTGCAGGGTCCTCCTACGAGCAGTACTTC	CASRAGSSYEQYF
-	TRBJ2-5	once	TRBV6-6	TGTGCCAGCAGCTACGGGACTCAAGAGACCCAGTACTTC	CASSYGTQETQYF
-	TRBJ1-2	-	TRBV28	TGTGCCAGCAGTTTAAGTTACAGGGTTGGCTACACCTTC	CASSLSYRVGYTF
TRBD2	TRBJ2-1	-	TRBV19	TGTGCCAGTAGTATGTTAGCGGGGGGCACCTACAATGAGCAGTTCTTC	CASSMLAGGTYNEQFF
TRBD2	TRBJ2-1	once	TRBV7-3	TGTGCCAGCAGCACAGCCGGGACTAGCCCCAACAATGAGCAGTTCTTC	CASSTAGTSPNNEQFF
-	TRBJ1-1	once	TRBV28	TGTGCCAGCAGTTCCGCCTCCTCTGACATTTACACTGAAGCTTTCTTT	CASSSASSDIYTEAFF
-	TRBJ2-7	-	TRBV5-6	TGTGCCAGCAGCTTGCTAGCGAACAGTCCCCGGCACTACGAGCAGTACTTC	CASSLLANSPRHYEQYF
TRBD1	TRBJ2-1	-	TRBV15	TGTGCCACCAGCTGGGCGGGACAGGGCAGTGGGAATGAGCAGTTCTTC	CATSWAGQGSGNEQFF
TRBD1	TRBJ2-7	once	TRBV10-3	TGTGCCATCAGTGCGGACAGGGTCGACGAGCAGTACTTC	CAISADRVDEQYF
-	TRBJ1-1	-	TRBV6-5	TGTGCCAGCAACTCCCTCCGGGGCACGGACACTGAAGCTTTCTTT	CASNSLRGTDTEAFF
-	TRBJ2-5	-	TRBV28	TGTGCCAGCTCCCCCCCAGGCCCTCTCCAGGAGACCCAGTACTTC	CASSPPGPLQETQYF
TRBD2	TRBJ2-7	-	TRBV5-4	TGTGCCAGCAGGCCCGGGACTAGAGTCGGCGAGCAGTACTTC	CASRPGTRVGEQYF
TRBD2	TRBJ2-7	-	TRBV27	TGTGCCAGCAAGGGCGGGAGGTCCGAGCAGTACTTC	CASKGGRSEQYF
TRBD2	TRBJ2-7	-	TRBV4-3	TGCGCCAGCAGCCAGGAATCTGGACTAGCGTTAGAGCAGTACTTC	CASSQESGLALEQYF
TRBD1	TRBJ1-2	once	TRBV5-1	TGCGCCAGCAGATTTGAGACAGGGAACTATGGCTACACCTTC	CASRFETGNYGYTF
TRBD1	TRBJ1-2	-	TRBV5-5	TGTGCCAGCAGCCCACAGGGGAAGGCCCGCATTAACTATGGCTACACCTTC	CASSPQGKARINYGYTF
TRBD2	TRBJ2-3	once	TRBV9	TGTGCCAGCAGCGTAGGAGGGACTAGAGGAGATACGCAGTATTTT	CASSVGGTRGDTQYF
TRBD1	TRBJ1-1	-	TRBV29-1	TGCAGCGCTAGGGGGCGACGGGACACTGAAGCTTTCTTT	CSARGRRDTEAFF
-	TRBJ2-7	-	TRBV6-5	TGTGCCAGCAGGGCTCGATGGGTTGGGGCCTACGAGCAGTACTTC	CASRARWVGAYEQYF
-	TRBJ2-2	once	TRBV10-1	TGCGCCAGCAGTGAGTCGGGGTGTCCCCTACCGAACACCGGGGAGCTGTTTTTT	CASSESGCPLPNTGELFF
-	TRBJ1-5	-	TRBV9	TGTGCCAGCAGCGTAGGTCAGAGCAATCAGCCCCAGCATTTT	CASSVGQSNQPQHF
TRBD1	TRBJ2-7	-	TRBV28	TGTGCCAGCAGCCCTCTGTTGACAGGGCAAAACGAGCAGTACTTC	CASSPLLTGQNEQYF
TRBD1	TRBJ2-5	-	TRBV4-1	TGCGCCAGCAGCCAAGTACAGGGGCCAGAGACCCAGTACTTC	CASSQVQGPETQYF
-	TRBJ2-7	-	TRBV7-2	TGTGCCAGCAGCTTAGCGATAGGGAGCTCCTACGAGCAGTACTTC	CASSLAIGSSYEQYF
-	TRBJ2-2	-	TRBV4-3	TGCGCCAGCAGCCAAATCGGACTGAACACCGGGGAGCTGTTTTTT	CASSQIGLNTGELFF
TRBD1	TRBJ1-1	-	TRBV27	TGTGCCAGCAGTCCATCCATGGGGGACAGCATGAACACTGAAGCTTTCTTT	CASSPSMGDSMNTEAFF
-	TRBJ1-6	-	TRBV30	TGTGCCTGGGGGCAGGGAAGGCCACCCCTCCACTTT	CAWGQGRPPLHF
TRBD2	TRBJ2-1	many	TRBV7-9	TGTGCCAGCAGCTCCACTACTAGCGGGGAGGAGAATGAGCAGTTCTTC	CASSSTTSGEENEQFF
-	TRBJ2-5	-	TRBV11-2	TGTGCCAGCAGCAATGGGAGGGAGACCCAGTACTTC	CASSNGRETQYF
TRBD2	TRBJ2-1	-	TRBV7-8	TGTGCCAGCAGCCCACCAGCGGGAGGGGACTACAATGAGCAGTTCTTC	CASSPPAGGDYNEQFF
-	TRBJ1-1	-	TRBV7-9	TGTGCCAGCAGCCAAGGGGGAGTCATGAACACTGAAGCTTTCTTT	CASSQGGVMNTEAFF
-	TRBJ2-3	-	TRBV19	TGTGCCAGTAGTGTCCTAACCACAGATACGCAGTATTTT	CASSVLTTDTQYF
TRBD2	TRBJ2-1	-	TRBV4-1	TGCGCCAGCAGCCAGGGGGTAGCGGGAGGGCCTAAAGAGCAGTTCTTC	CASSQGVAGGPKEQFF
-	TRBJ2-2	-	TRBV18	TGTGCCAGCTCACCACTCCAATCCGGGGAGCTGTTTTTT	CASSPLQSGELFF
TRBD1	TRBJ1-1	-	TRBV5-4	TGTGCCAGCAGCTTGGGGCGGGGACAGGGGTTTAGGGCTTTCTTT	CASSLGRGQGFRAFF
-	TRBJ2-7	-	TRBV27	TGTGCCAGCAGTTTATCCGACATCCAGGGTCACGAGCAGTACTTC	CASSLSDIQGHEQYF
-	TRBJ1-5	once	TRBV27	TGTGCCAGCAGCCCTACAGGGTTTGGCAATCAGCCCCAGCATTTT	CASSPTGFGNQPQHF